This TCR beta chain was observed in a study of shared clonotypes between healthy human individuals. Study results and limitations: Naive subsets generally had larger estimated richness than memory subsets.

Comments on this clone: Its antigen is as yet unknown.

With 5 bases removed from V and 4 bases from J, the gap between germline ends came to 12 bases. Germline lookup yields CDR1 SEHNR and CDR2 FQNEAQ (reference sequence). This CDR3 spans 13 amino acids. CD8 cells classed as naive were CD45RO-negative and positively selected for CCR7, excluding terminally differentiated effector memory CD45RA+ cells. This table comes from immunoSEQ multiplex PCR, and its TCRdb copy is limited to in-frame clones, with some not included. The sample contains hundreds of thousands of clones, nearly 95% of which appear only once. This TCR came from a man aged 30 to 39 in good health. Sample: naive CD8+ T cells sorted from blood. The chain has TRBV7-9 and TRBJ2-7; a possible D gene is TRBD1 (6 bases). CDR3 residues: CASSRKGGYEQYF. DNA of the CDR3: TGTGCCAGCAGCCGAAAAGGGGGTTACGAGCAGTACTTC.